The 21 T cell receptor beta chains given below trace back to one sample, sequenced in a study of T-cell memory formation after mild COVID-19. TCRdb used MiXCR to reprocess the 5' RACE reads, holding one entry per CDR3 protein. The sample has 95,000 to 110,000 distinct CDR3 sequences, about an eighth seen once. The sequenced sample was PBMCs or a T cell subset sorted from them (not recorded which). The receptor set was obtained from a man aged 18 to 30 who had mild COVID-19 (a few samples of this study predate the infection). Cell type and time point are not known.

This rearrangement joins TRBV6-5 to TRBJ2-2; D is tentatively TRBD1 or TRBD2 (6 bases each). This CDR3 has 21 amino acids. The V gene's germline CDR1 is MNHEY and CDR2 SVGAGI. V lost 0 bases and J lost 13, with 36 bases in between. The CDR3 bases are TGTGCCAGCAGTTACTCTCCGGGGGCAGGCGAATTACCGGGTCAGCCGGGGATGCTGTTTTTT. It is translated as CASSYSPGAGELPGQPGMLFF.

This clonotype was counted at least ten times. The V call is TRBV7-6, the J call TRBJ2-7, with 7 bases aligning to TRBD1. V trimming: 8 bases; J trimming: 4 bases; junction bases outside the gene matches: 17. This CDR3 is 16 amino acids long. Germline V gene data show CDR1 as SGHVS and CDR2 as FNYEAQ. The CDR3: CASALETGPYSYEQYF. CDR3 DNA: TGTGCCAGCGCCCTGGAGACAGGGCCTTACTCTTACGAGCAGTACTTC.

The chain employs TRBV29-1 and TRBJ2-1, with 13 bases that match TRBD2. V dropped 4 bases and J dropped 4; count of bases not matched to a gene: 4. This CDR3 has 15 residues. The germline gives CDR1 SQVTM, CDR2 ANQGSEA. CDR3 sequence reads: CSVGGLAGTYNEQFF. The CDR3 DNA reads as TGCAGCGTTGGGGGACTAGCGGGAACTTACAATGAGCAGTTCTTC.

Note on this clonotype: A much more abundant neighbour one base away suggests this may be a read error. This chain connects TRBV12-3 or TRBV12-4 to TRBJ1-1; the D gene is possibly TRBD1 (6 bases). The CDR3 covers 14 residues. With 7 bases removed from V and 0 bases from J, the gap between germline ends came to 12 bases. CDR3 amino acids: CASIDQGLNTEAFF. The CDR3, as DNA: TGTGCCAGCATAGATCAGGGGCTGAACACTGAAGCTTTCTTT.

The V and J genes are TRBV7-2 and TRBJ2-3; 11 bases match TRBD1. This CDR3 region has 16 residues. Germline CDR1 reads SGHTA; CDR2 reads FQGNSA. Germline trimming cut 5 bases from V and 3 bases from J; bases unmatched to any gene: 7. The CDR3 DNA is TGTGCCAGCAGCCTTCGGACAGGGGGCTGGACAGATACGCAGTATTTT. Translated: CASSLRTGGWTDTQYF.

The chain uses TRBV14 and TRBJ1-2; D not resolved. Germline CDR1 and CDR2: SGHDN and FVKESK. Trimming removed 0 bases from V and 6 bases from J, with 8 bases in between. CDR3 length: 13 residues. The CDR3 region has the DNA TGTGCCAGCAGCCAAGATCGGAGGGATGGCTACACCTTC. As protein: CASSQDRRDGYTF.

This clonotype appeared many times. This chain joins TRBV12-3 or TRBV12-4 and TRBJ1-2; the D gene is possibly TRBD1 (5 bases). With 6 bases removed from V and 8 bases from J, the gap between germline ends came to 10 bases. There are 11 residues in the CDR3. The CDR3 reads CASSGGVGYTF. The CDR3, as DNA: TGTGCCAGCAGCGGGGGGGTAGGCTACACCTTC.

The chain links TRBV7-9 to TRBJ2-7; tentative D call: TRBD2 (5 bases). The CDR3 has 12 amino acids. CDR1 is SEHNR and CDR2 is FQNEAQ in the germline V gene (reference sequence). The V end lost 4 bases, the J end lost 4 bases, and 8 bases lay between the germline ends. CDR3 protein: CASSSPGYEQYV. DNA for the CDR3: TGTGCCAGCAGCTCCCCGGGGTACGAGCAGTACGTC.

The chain couples TRBV6-5 to TRBJ2-7; D may be TRBD1 (7 bases). V lost 6 bases, J lost 0 bases, and 12 bases lay in between. CDR1 MNHEY and CDR2 SVGAGI come from the germline V gene. This CDR3 is built from 14 residues. In DNA form, the CDR3 reads TGTGCCAGCAGAGGCAGGGGGGACTCCTACGAGCAGTACGTC. It yields the protein CASRGRGDSYEQYV.

The rearrangement joins TRBV25-1 to TRBJ2-5; 8 bases fit TRBD2. The J segment lost 5 bases and the V segment lost 5 bases, leaving 13 bases of the junction unmatched. Germline CDR1 and CDR2: MGHDK and SYGVNS. This CDR3 is built from 16 residues. The CDR3 nucleotides are TGTGCCAGCAGTATGCGGGACGGACTAGCACGGGAGACCCAGTACTTC. Protein product: CASSMRDGLARETQYF.

This clonotype was seen only a few times. The chain recombines TRBV7-2 with TRBJ2-3, with 10 bases aligning to TRBD2. V lost 5 bases, J lost 1 base, and 6 bases stayed unmatched. The CDR3 sequence is 16 residues long. The germline gives CDR1 SGHTA, CDR2 FQGNSA. The CDR3 loop is CASSHDSGGGTDTQYF. In nucleotides, the CDR3 is TGTGCCAGCAGCCATGACAGCGGGGGGGGCACAGATACGCAGTATTTT.

V and J are TRBV7-9 and TRBJ2-7, with D possibly being TRBD1 (5 bases). The CDR3 is 13 amino acids. The V end was cut by 4 bases, the J end by 5 bases, with 12 bases between. Looked up from germline, CDR1 is SEHNR and CDR2 is FQNEAQ (reference sequence). The CDR3 DNA follows: TGTGCCAGCAGCTCCCAGGGTTTCCACGAGCAGTACGTC. Amino acids: CASSSQGFHEQYV.

At least ten counts were recorded for this clonotype. This sequence joins TRBV18 and TRBJ2-7; no reliable D call. Germline CDR1 is KGHSH and CDR2 is LQKENI. Trimming removed 5 bases at V and 4 bases at J, with 6 bases between. This CDR3 contains 11 residues. The CDR3 bases are TGTGCCAGCTCATCTGATTACGAGCAGTACTTC. Translated, it gives CASSSDYEQYF.

This clonotype has only a few counts. V usage is TRBV4-3 and J usage is TRBJ1-1, with D perhaps TRBD1 (5 bases). Germline CDR1 reads LGHNA; CDR2 reads YSLEER. V lost 4 bases, J lost 4 bases, and 16 bases lay in between. This CDR3 has 15 residues. The CDR3 is CASSPWGSGTTEAFF. For the CDR3, the DNA is TGCGCCAGCAGCCCGTGGGGCTCGGGGACCACTGAAGCTTTCTTT.

This chain uses TRBV27 with TRBJ2-1, with D tentatively TRBD1 (6 bases). Trimming pared 3 bases from V and 8 bases from J, leaving 14 bases between. The CDR3 is 14 amino acids. Germline assignment: CDR1 MNHEY and CDR2 SMNVEV (reference sequence). The CDR3 is CASSLERGWDEQFF. CDR3 DNA: TGTGCCAGCAGTTTGGAAAGGGGGTGGGATGAGCAGTTCTTC.

The CDR3 protein is CASSSSGNQETQYF. The CDR3 coding sequence is TGTGCCAGCAGCAGTAGCGGTAACCAAGAGACCCAGTACTTC. The J gene is TRBJ2-5, the V gene TRBV12-3 or TRBV12-4; a possible D gene is TRBD2 (6 bases). Trimming removed 6 bases from V and 0 bases from J, with 11 bases in between. This CDR3 spans 14 amino acids.

This clonotype turned up a few times. The chain has TRBV27 and TRBJ1-2; D might be TRBD1 (6 bases). V was shortened by 4 bases and J by 8 bases, with 17 bases between the two germline ends. CDR1 MNHEY and CDR2 SMNVEV come from the germline V gene (reference sequence). The length of the CDR3 is 14 residues. The CDR3 DNA sequence: TGTGCCAGCAGTTCAACCGGGGACAATCAGGGCTACACCTTC. This gives the protein CASSSTGDNQGYTF.

This clonotype was counted a few times. This rearrangement joins TRBV12-3 or TRBV12-4 to TRBJ2-3; no definite D call. The V gene lost 5 bases and the J gene lost 4 bases, with 7 bases spanning the gap. The CDR3 is made up of 12 amino acids. The CDR3 DNA reads as TGTGCCAGCAGTCGGAGTTCAGATACGCAGTATTTT. It codes for CASSRSSDTQYF.

The V call is TRBV4-3, the J call TRBJ2-3, with D tentatively TRBD2 (6 bases). The V end was cut by 1 base, the J end by 4 bases, with 24 bases between. Germline CDR1 reads LGHNA; CDR2 reads YSLEER. CDR3 length: 19 residues. The CDR3 reads CASSQGDSSHPTLADTQYF. In nucleotides, the CDR3 is TGCGCCAGCAGCCAAGGGGACTCCTCGCACCCCACCTTGGCAGATACGCAGTATTTT.

In this sample, this clonotype turned up a few times. This chain connects TRBV5-6 to TRBJ1-2, with D unresolved. CDR3 size: 16 residues. Germline CDR1 is SGHDT and CDR2 is YYEEEE. V was trimmed by 4 bases and J by 4 bases, leaving 20 bases between them. Here the CDR3 reads CASSTNLQSTSYGYTF. The CDR3 DNA reads as TGTGCCAGCAGCACAAACCTCCAGTCCACGTCCTATGGCTACACCTTC.

This clonotype was seen a few times. The V gene is TRBV7-2, the J gene TRBJ2-5; perhaps TRBD2 as D (7 bases). The V end was cut by 4 bases, the J end by 4 bases, with 16 bases between. The germline V gene encodes CDR1 SGHTA and CDR2 FQGNSA. The CDR3 length is 15 residues. As DNA, the CDR3 is TGTGCCAGCAGCTGGCACGGGGGGCACGGAGAGACCCAGTACTTC. Its translation: CASSWHGGHGETQYF.